This T cell receptor beta chain emerged from a study of CD8+ T cells in alopecia areata (dated by TCRdb to 2016 to 2019). Turning to the overall study: The treated patients, all with moderate-to-severe alopecia areata, were enrolled in an open-label pilot trial of oral tofacitinib given at 5 to 10 mg twice daily. Tofacitinib was administered for 6 to 18 months, and 6 months of follow-up off drug were then conducted to assess delayed response and recurrence. For the treated patients, the SALT score, which quantifies what percentage of scalp surface area is affected, served as the measure of disease severity. High-throughput TCRbeta sequencing was used to examine T cell clonal expansion in alopecia areata in both the C3H/HeJ mouse model and human patients. On the human side, TCRbeta sequencing was run on scalp tissue and on sorted CD4+ and CD8+ peripheral blood T cells from healthy controls and from alopecia areata patients with either patchy or totalis/universalis disease. Biopsies were taken from tofacitinib-treated patients at baseline and again at 4 and 24 weeks into treatment, and several of those patients also had a later scalp biopsy. Scalp clonality was compared across normal scalp (n=4), patchy alopecia areata scalp (n=8), and alopecia totalis/universalis scalp (n=8). RNA came from the PAXgene miRNA kit for fixed scalp, the miRNeasy kit for PBMCs, and the RNeasy kit for mouse skin. TCRbeta CDR3 regions were amplified by immunoSEQ multiplex PCR with 35 Vbeta forward and 13 Jbeta reverse primers. The investigation overall reported the following: Resident alphabeta T cells in normal human skin are also sequenced, complicating scalp TCR repertoire analysis, unlike mouse skin dominated by gammadelta T cells. Because the treated cohort was small and included a single nonresponder, larger studies are needed to assess links between baseline CD8+ expansion and response. Shared TCR sequences between patients were less evident than in mice, which may be partly attributable to HLA diversity in the patient population. Scalp clonality and the number of expanded CD8+ clones among the top 100 scalp clones were significantly decreased by tofacitinib. Compared with normal scalp, lesional scalp, particularly in alopecia totalis/universalis, had higher clonality and more expanded CD8+ clones, which suggests antigenic drive. Many expanded lesional clones were found to persist in scalp and blood during tofacitinib treatment, and relapse after treatment cessation may be partly explained by this persistence.

The V end loses 0 bases and the J end loses 8 bases, and a stretch of 7 bases separates them. The germline V gene yields SQVTM for CDR1 and ANQGSEA for CDR2. The CDR3 runs 11 amino acids, cysteine and phenylalanine included. Of the read, only the CDR3 DNA is kept; its 33 bases are in frame from base 1. The treatment or condition tag for this specimen amounts to: oral pan-JAK inhibitor, 5-10 mg twice daily. Lesional scalp punch biopsies and peripheral blood were obtained from alopecia areata patients. After PBMCs were isolated by density centrifugation and stained for CD3, CD4 and CD8, a FACSAria was used to sort CD4+ and CD8+ T cells. The library came from the immunoSEQ multiplex PCR assay. To provide template for TCR sequencing, every sample had RNA extracted and reverse transcribed into cDNA. SuperScript III was used to make first-strand cDNA, primed with a 2:1 mix of oligo-dT and random hexamers. Amplification bias was assessed with a synthetic immune receptor repertoire, and residual bias was removed computationally. The source study handled its data this way. Raw reads were preprocessed for error removal, and CDR3 was defined according to IMGT conventions as running from the conserved cysteine to phenylalanine. Clonality was computed as 1 minus the Shannon entropy, with the entropy normalized by log2 of the number of productive unique TCRs. CD4 or CD8 identity of scalp clones was inferred by cross-referencing scalp TCRbeta sequences with sorted blood CD4 and CD8 repertoires. As stored in TCRdb, this immuneACCESS dataset retains in-frame rearrangements with V and J assigned. A fraction of the clones does not appear; measured against another copy, unresolved V genes explain less than half of the discrepancy, and the remainder lacks a known reason. V, J and clone size are those of that table, while D and trimming were read from the DNA. Here the sample has approximately 100,000 clones; roughly three fifths occur a single time. The ten most abundant clones make up approximately 16% of the sample.

On this clone: What this receptor recognizes is not known. No quality values exist for individual bases; no much larger clone is one base distant.

The TCR originated in a human donor with alopecia areata. Sequenced material: CD8+ T cells sorted from blood, taken between weeks 55 and 65, from a patient treated with tofacitinib. The rearrangement joined TRBV29-1 to TRBJ1-2; the D gene cannot be resolved reliably. The CDR3 is CSVEDRIGYTF. DNA sequence: TGCAGCGTTGAAGATCGGATCGGCTACACCTTC.